The 30 T cell receptor beta chains below all came from one sample that was sequenced in a study of patients and donors after allogeneic stem cell transplantation. MiXCR was run by TCRdb on the RT-PCR reads, yielding one entry per CDR3 protein. The sample lists approximately 99,000 distinct CDR3 sequences, approximately 35% occurring once. The specimen sequenced was blood, either unsorted or a sorted T cell fraction (not recorded which). These receptors were taken from a human donor who was either an allogeneic HSCT recipient or a stem cell or donor lymphocyte infusion donor (not recorded which). It is not recorded whose cells these are; they may come from a transplant donor.

The chain links TRBV6-1 to TRBJ1-2; D uncertain. Trimming removed 2 bases from V and 4 bases from J, with 8 bases in between. Germline CDR1 and CDR2: MNHNS and SASEGT. The CDR3 consists of 13 residues. The CDR3 spells CASSERDGYGYTF. The CDR3 DNA is TGTGCCAGCAGTGAAAGAGACGGCTATGGCTACACCTTC.

This clonotype has a handful of counts. The chain carries TRBV6-6 and TRBJ1-5; D remains ambiguous. Germline CDR1 and CDR2: MNHNY and SVGAGI (reference sequence). V was pared by 10 bases and J by 2 bases, with 12 bases between. The CDR3 sequence is 13 residues long. The CDR3 sequence: CATLGGRNQPQHF. DNA of the CDR3: TGTGCCACCCTGGGAGGTCGCAATCAGCCCCAGCATTTT.

The chain recombines TRBV24-1 with TRBJ1-1, with D perhaps matching TRBD1 (6 bases). The V gene's germline CDR1 is KGHDR and CDR2 SFDVKD. The V end was cut by 6 bases, the J end by 4 bases, with 8 bases between. This CDR3 comprises 12 residues. CDR3 loop: CATSTRGTEAFF. CDR3 in DNA: TGTGCCACCAGTACCAGGGGCACTGAAGCTTTCTTT.

The rearrangement joins TRBV28 to TRBJ2-4, with 9 bases identical to TRBD1. The CDR3 has 16 amino acids. V shed 6 bases, J shed 3 bases, and the junction held 9 bases outside the gene matches. CDR1 is MDHEN, CDR2 SYDVKM, per germline. This chain's CDR3 is CASRSQGALGKNIQYF. The CDR3 nucleotides read TGTGCCAGCAGATCACAGGGGGCGCTGGGCAAAAACATTCAGTACTTC.

This clonotype has more than one count but fewer than ten. The chain uses TRBV20-1 and TRBJ2-7, with 9 bases identical to TRBD2. There are 12 residues in the CDR3. Per germline, CDR1 DFQATT and CDR2 SNEGSKA (reference sequence). The J segment lost 7 bases and the V segment lost 6 bases, leaving 7 bases of the junction unmatched. The CDR3 spells CSARPLAGEQYF. For the CDR3, the DNA is TGCAGTGCCCGTCCCCTAGCGGGAGAGCAGTACTTC.

This clonotype was detected only a few times. The gene calls are TRBV10-3 and TRBJ2-7; the D gene could be TRBD1 or TRBD2 (5 bases each). V was shortened by 0 bases and J by 4 bases, with 10 bases between the two germline ends. Germline V gives CDR1 ENHRY, CDR2 SYGVKD. The CDR3 extends over 14 amino acids. The DNA of the CDR3 is TGTGCCATCAGTGAGTCGGAGAGGGGATACGAGCAGTACTTC. It is translated as CAISESERGYEQYF.

The J gene is TRBJ1-1, the V gene TRBV18, with D uncertain. V lost 6 bases to trimming and J lost 1 base, with 12 bases between them. The CDR3 is made up of 14 amino acids. Germline V gene data show CDR1 as KGHSH and CDR2 as LQKENI. The CDR3 bases are TGTGCCAGCTCTCTCGCATCGGGGAACACTGAAGCTTTCTTT. This gives the protein CASSLASGNTEAFF. The full variable domain, in which reference TRBV18 and TRBJ1-1 provide the parts outside the CDR3, is NAGVMQNPRHLVRRRGQEARLRCSPMKGHSHVYWYRQLPEEGLKFMVYLQKENIIDESGMPKERFSAEFPKEGPSILRIQQVVRGDSAAYFCASSLASGNTEAFFGQGTRLTVV.

The V call is TRBV12-3 or TRBV12-4, the J call TRBJ1-2; TRBD1 agrees at 8 bases. V lost 3 bases, J lost 4 bases, and 4 bases stayed unmatched. This CDR3 has 14 residues. This chain's CDR3 is CASSLETGAYGYTF. In nucleotides, the CDR3 is TGTGCCAGCAGTTTGGAGACAGGGGCCTATGGCTACACCTTC.

This chain connects TRBV27 to TRBJ1-2, with 8 bases fitting TRBD1. This CDR3 has 15 residues. V shed 2 bases and J 4 bases; nucleotides not matched to a gene: 6. Germline V gene sequence: CDR1 MNHEY, CDR2 SMNVEV (reference sequence). CDR3 bases: TGTGCCAGCAGTTTAGTTGGGACAGGAGTCTATGGCTACACCTTC. Encoded protein: CASSLVGTGVYGYTF.

V gene TRBV12-3 or TRBV12-4 combines with J gene TRBJ2-2, with 10 positions matching TRBD2. The CDR3 runs to 16 residues. V was pared by 5 bases and J by 3 bases, with 6 bases of the junction left unmatched. CDR3 sequence (DNA): TGTGCCAGCAGTCCTCGGACTAGCGGTTACACCGGGGAGCTGTTTTTT. Protein product: CASSPRTSGYTGELFF.

The CDR3 spells CASSAYTSGTNTGELFF. In DNA, the CDR3 is TGTGCCAGCAGCGCGTATACTAGCGGGACAAACACCGGGGAGCTGTTTTTT. The rearrangement links TRBV9 to TRBJ2-2, with 10 bases matching TRBD2. Trimming took 3 bases from V and 2 from J; bases not matched to a gene: 7. This CDR3 spans 17 amino acids. Germline V gene sequence: CDR1 SGDLS, CDR2 YYNGEE.

The table lists this clonotype with a few counts. This chain connects TRBV28 to TRBJ1-5; no clear D gene. The CDR3 has 15 residues. V lost 3 bases and J 5 bases, leaving 14 bases between the germline ends. Germline-derived CDR1 and CDR2 are MDHEN and SYDVKM. The CDR3 DNA is TGTGCCAGCAGTTTCCGGACGGCCTCATATCAGCCCCAGCATTTT. Translating it yields CASSFRTASYQPQHF.

The chain links TRBV20-1 to TRBJ1-1, with D possibly matching TRBD1 (6 bases). Trimming pared 3 bases from V and 4 bases from J, leaving 12 bases between. The CDR3 is made up of 13 amino acids. From germline, CDR1 is DFQATT and CDR2 SNEGSKA (reference sequence). The CDR3 DNA is TGCAGTGCTAGTCATGGAGGGGGCACTGAAGCTTTCTTT. This codes for CSASHGGGTEAFF.

In this sample, this clonotype turned up a few times. V and J are TRBV20-1 and TRBJ2-7, with 7 bases identical to TRBD2. Losses at the gene ends were 0 bases for V and 4 bases for J; bases not matched to a gene: 6. The CDR3 length is 14 residues. Germline-derived CDR1 and CDR2 are DFQATT and SNEGSKA (reference sequence). The DNA for the CDR3 is TGCAGTGCTAGAGACAGGACTAGATCATACGAGCAGTACTTC. Amino acids: CSARDRTRSYEQYF.

The chain has TRBV19 and TRBJ1-1, with a tentative D call TRBD1 (5 bases). Germline V gene data show CDR1 as LNHDA and CDR2 as SQIVND (reference sequence). This CDR3 region has 14 residues. Trimming removed 4 bases from V and 0 bases from J, with 9 bases in between. This chain's CDR3 is CASSKGAMNTEAFF. The CDR3 DNA is TGTGCCAGTAGTAAAGGGGCTATGAACACTGAAGCTTTCTTT.

The gene calls are TRBV2 and TRBJ1-4; D might be TRBD1 (6 bases). Germline values: CDR1 SNHLY, CDR2 FYNNEI. Trimming removed 8 bases from V and 8 bases from J, with 24 bases in between. The length of the CDR3 is 16 residues. CDR3 region: CASQPRGWRVDEKLFF. The CDR3 region has the DNA TGTGCCAGCCAACCCAGGGGTTGGAGGGTAGACGAAAAACTGTTTTTT.

This chain uses TRBV20-1 with TRBJ2-1; 10 nucleotides align to TRBD2. Germline loops: CDR1 DFQATT, CDR2 SNEGSKA (reference sequence). The CDR3 has 14 amino acids. Losses at the gene ends were 5 bases for V and 5 bases for J; bases not matched to a gene: 6. CDR3 residues: CSASGTSDHNEQFF. The CDR3 bases are TGCAGTGCTTCCGGGACTAGCGACCACAATGAGCAGTTCTTC.

This clonotype has more than one count but fewer than ten. This sequence joins TRBV6-1 and TRBJ1-5; D possibly corresponds to TRBD1 (6 bases). The CDR3 is made up of 12 amino acids. Germline assignment: CDR1 MNHNS and CDR2 SASEGT. The V and J ends lost 6 bases and 7 bases respectively, with 10 bases between them. CDR3 DNA sequence: TGTGCCAGCAGACAGGGAATCCAGCCCCAGCATTTT. Residues: CASRQGIQPQHF.

This clonotype was recorded a few times. The chain links TRBV19 to TRBJ2-6; 7 bases are shared with TRBD1. The junction had 2 bases not matched to a gene; V was cut back by 4 bases and J by 2 bases. The V gene's germline CDR1 is LNHDA and CDR2 SQIVND (reference sequence). The CDR3 covers 15 residues. The CDR3 bases are TGTGCCAGTAGTAACAGGGGAGCTGGGGCCAACGTCCTGACTTTC. Its translation is CASSNRGAGANVLTF.

This clonotype was detected ten times or more. This chain uses TRBV20-1 with TRBJ1-6; D is undetermined. V gave up 1 base and J gave up 3 bases, with 10 bases separating them. The CDR3 is made up of 15 amino acids. From germline, CDR1 is DFQATT and CDR2 SNEGSKA (reference sequence). CDR3 nucleotide sequence: TGCAGTGCTAGAGCTACAGCGGTCTATAATTCACCCCTCCACTTT. Translating it yields CSARATAVYNSPLHF.

The chain links TRBV14 to TRBJ2-7, with TRBD2 matching over 11 bases. CDR3 size: 17 residues. Germline-derived CDR1 and CDR2 are SGHDN and FVKESK. After removal of 0 bases from V and 3 bases from J, the junction contained 7 bases not matched to a gene. CDR3 sequence reads: CASSQDTSSGRFYEQYF. In DNA form, the CDR3 reads TGTGCCAGCAGCCAAGATACATCTAGCGGGAGGTTCTACGAGCAGTACTTC.

This sequence joins TRBV12-3 or TRBV12-4 and TRBJ2-2, with 8 bases that match TRBD2. This CDR3 spans 15 amino acids. Germline trimming cut 1 base from V and 6 bases from J; bases unmatched to any gene: 4. The CDR3 coding sequence is TGTGCCAGCAGTTTAGATCTAGCGGGCTCCGGGGAGCTGTTTTTT. Amino acid sequence: CASSLDLAGSGELFF.

The V call is TRBV4-2, the J call TRBJ2-7; possible D gene TRBD1, 6 bases. The CDR3 consists of 16 residues. The V gene lost 4 bases and the J gene lost 3 bases, with 19 bases spanning the gap. Germline V gives CDR1 LGHNA, CDR2 YNFKEQ. This chain's CDR3 is CASSLRDTGRGYEQYF. The CDR3, as DNA: TGTGCCAGCAGCCTCCGGGACACGGGAAGGGGCTACGAGCAGTACTTC.

J is TRBJ2-1 and V is TRBV11-2; D perhaps matches TRBD2 (6 bases). Germline V lookup: CDR1 SGHAT, CDR2 FQNNGV. V was trimmed by 1 base and J by 0 bases, leaving 10 bases between them. CDR3 size: 16 residues. In nucleotides, the CDR3 is TGTGCCAGCAGCTTAGTGGCCGGGAGCTCCTACAATGAGCAGTTCTTC. Translation: CASSLVAGSSYNEQFF.

This clonotype was counted between two and nine times. The genes are TRBV15 and TRBJ2-6, with unresolved D. The V end was cut by 0 bases, the J end by 0 bases, with 12 bases between. This CDR3 has 18 amino acids. Per the germline V gene, CDR1 is LNHNV and CDR2 is YYDKDF (reference sequence). CDR3 protein: CATSRENPASSGANVLTF. CDR3 in DNA: TGTGCCACCAGCAGAGAAAACCCGGCTAGCTCTGGGGCCAACGTCCTGACTTTC.

This clonotype was recorded many times. The V and J genes are TRBV7-9 and TRBJ1-1; D possibly corresponds to TRBD1 (5 bases). The ends were cut back, 4 bases at V and 6 bases at J, with 18 bases in the middle. The CDR3 is 15 amino acids. Germline CDR1 reads SEHNR; CDR2 reads FQNEAQ (reference sequence). Here the CDR3 DNA reads TGTGCCAGCAGCTCAGGGTATCAGGCTCGGGCTGAAGCTTTCTTT. Translated, it gives CASSSGYQARAEAFF.

CDR3 loop: CASSTNGGVSEAFF. For the CDR3, the DNA is TGTGCCAGCAGTACGAATGGAGGGGTTTCGGAAGCTTTCTTT. V is TRBV2 and J is TRBJ1-1, with D possibly being TRBD1 (5 bases). The CDR3 has 14 residues. V gave up 5 bases and J gave up 8 bases, with 18 bases separating them. The germline V gene has CDR1 SNHLY and CDR2 FYNNEI.

This clonotype was observed once. The chain carries TRBV20-1 and TRBJ2-7; 7 bases match TRBD1. Germline V gives CDR1 DFQATT, CDR2 SNEGSKA (reference sequence). The CDR3 has 15 residues. With V trimmed by 0 bases and J by 0 bases, 5 bases remained unmatched. The CDR3 nucleotides are TGCAGTGCTAGAGAACCGACAGGGCCCTCCTACGAGCAGTACTTC. Translating gives CSAREPTGPSYEQYF.

This clonotype was observed a handful of times. The chain carries TRBV9 and TRBJ2-7, with D possibly TRBD2 on 6 matching bases. The CDR3 extends over 17 amino acids. CDR1 is SGDLS, CDR2 YYNGEE, per germline. V gave up 4 bases and J gave up 2 bases, with 22 bases separating them. This chain's CDR3 is CASSHGRLARAPYEQYF. The CDR3 bases are TGTGCCAGCAGCCACGGCCGCCTAGCGCGAGCACCCTACGAGCAGTACTTC.

The chain links TRBV27 to TRBJ2-1, with D perhaps TRBD1 or TRBD2 (5 bases each). The CDR3 contains 15 residues. V lost 5 bases and J lost 6, with 17 bases in between. The germline gives CDR1 MNHEY, CDR2 SMNVEV (reference sequence). For the CDR3, the DNA is TGTGCCAGCAGTCAGCCCCGGGGCGAGGGCAATGAGCAGTTCTTC. Protein sequence: CASSQPRGEGNEQFF.